This entry lists 23 T cell receptor beta chains sequenced from one sample in a study of beta chain features in type 1 diabetes. The sequenced template was cDNA made from the entire isolated RNA. Data came from immunoSEQ multiplex PCR; TCRdb stores just in-frame clones and leaves some out. Of 300,000 to 400,000 clones listed, roughly 13% are singletons. Specimen: naive CD4+ T cells from blood. These TCRs come from a man between 18 and 29 years old in good health.

The chain uses TRBV2 and TRBJ2-2; 11 bases agree with TRBD1. V lost 3 bases to trimming and J lost 5 bases; unmatched junction nucleotides: 2. CDR3 length: 15 amino acids. Per germline, CDR1 SNHLY and CDR2 FYNNEI. CDR3 bases: TGTGCCAGCAGTGAGGGACAGGGGGGTACCGGGGAGCTGTTTTTT. Its protein is CASSEGQGGTGELFF.

The chain couples TRBV7-2 to TRBJ2-5; D is undetermined. V shed 4 bases and J shed 5 bases, with 8 bases lying between them. In germline, CDR1 is SGHTA, CDR2 FQGNSA. This CDR3 contains 12 residues. Here the CDR3 DNA reads TGTGCCAGCAGCTCCCTATTGGAGACCCAGTACTTC. Its translation is CASSSLLETQYF. Variable domain in full (rest from reference TRBV7-2 and TRBJ2-5): GAGVSQSPSNKVTEKGKDVELRCDPISGHTALYWYRQSLGQGLEFLIYFQGNSAPDKSGLPSDRFSAERTGGSVSTLTIQRTQQEDSAVYLCASSSLLETQYFGPGTRLLVL.

V gene TRBV18 combines with J gene TRBJ2-7, with 13 positions matching TRBD2. With V trimmed by 5 bases and J by 0 bases, 7 bases remained unmatched. From germline, CDR1 is KGHSH and CDR2 LQKENI. The CDR3 contains 17 residues. CDR3 sequence reads: CASSYGTSGKFSYEQYF. DNA for the CDR3: TGTGCCAGCTCATACGGGACTAGCGGGAAGTTCTCCTACGAGCAGTACTTC.

This chain links TRBV28 with TRBJ1-6, with D perhaps matching TRBD1 (5 bases). Germline values: CDR1 MDHEN, CDR2 SYDVKM. V was pared by 7 bases and J by 2 bases, with 15 bases between. The length of the CDR3 is 16 residues. CDR3 protein: CASKLGPRAYNSPLHF. The CDR3 DNA reads TGTGCCAGCAAACTTGGCCCCAGGGCCTATAATTCACCCCTCCACTTT.

The sample holds a few counts of this clone. The chain recombines TRBV5-1 with TRBJ1-5; 8 bases map to TRBD1. Per germline, CDR1 SGHRS and CDR2 YFSETQ. CDR3 length: 15 residues. The V and J ends lost 5 bases and 1 base, in that order; junction bases with no gene match: 5. In nucleotides, the CDR3 is TGCGCCAGCAGTCCGACAGGGGCCAGCAATCAGCCCCAGCATTTT. Translated: CASSPTGASNQPQHF. Full variable domain (rest looked up from reference TRBV5-1 and TRBJ1-5): KAGVTQTPRYLIKTRGQQVTLSCSPISGHRSVSWYQQTPGQGLQFLFEYFSETQRNKGNFPGRFSGRQFSNSRSEMNVSTLELGDSALYLCASSPTGASNQPQHFGDGTRLSIL.

The rearrangement uses TRBV27 and TRBJ2-3, with 8 bases fitting TRBD1. CDR3 length: 15 amino acids. Per the germline V gene, CDR1 is MNHEY and CDR2 is SMNVEV (reference sequence). Unmatched junction bases numbered 7, after V lost 7 bases and J lost 1 base. In DNA form, the CDR3 reads TGTGCCAGCATCAACCTGGGACAGGGCACAGATACGCAGTATTTT. Translating it yields CASINLGQGTDTQYF.

This clone has a handful of counts. This rearrangement joins TRBV7-9 to TRBJ2-7; 7 bases match TRBD1. V trimming: 4 bases; J trimming: 6 bases; junction bases outside the gene matches: 12. Germline assignment: CDR1 SEHNR and CDR2 FQNEAQ (reference sequence). The CDR3 runs to 15 residues. The CDR3 reads CASSSDRDSVREQYF. As DNA, the CDR3 is TGTGCCAGCAGCTCCGACCGGGACAGCGTGCGCGAGCAGTACTTC.

The J gene is TRBJ2-5, the V gene TRBV7-3; TRBD2 matches at 13 bases. J gave up 1 base and V 2 bases, and 1 base lay outside the gene matches. Germline CDR1 reads SGHTA; CDR2 reads FQGTGA. The CDR3 is made up of 16 amino acids. CDR3 residues: CASSLGLAGAQETQYF. The CDR3 DNA is TGTGCCAGCAGCTTAGGACTAGCGGGGGCCCAAGAGACCCAGTACTTC.

The chain combines TRBV7-2 with TRBJ1-6; no clear D gene. Between the trimmed V and J ends, which lost 6 bases and 8 bases, there was a span of 14 bases. There are 14 residues in the CDR3. Germline CDR1 SGHTA, CDR2 FQGNSA. The CDR3 spells CASRPRLGHSPLHF. The CDR3 DNA is TGTGCCAGCAGGCCACGGCTAGGTCATTCACCCCTCCACTTT. The full variable domain, completed using reference TRBV7-2 and TRBJ1-6, is GAGVSQSPSNKVTEKGKDVELRCDPISGHTALYWYRQSLGQGLEFLIYFQGNSAPDKSGLPSDRFSAERTGGSVSTLTIQRTQQEDSAVYLCASRPRLGHSPLHFGNGTRLTVT.

The chain links TRBV9 to TRBJ2-5; 12 bases map to TRBD1. J gave up 4 bases and V 2 bases, and 6 bases lay outside the gene matches. CDR3 length: 16 amino acids. Germline assignment: CDR1 SGDLS and CDR2 YYNGEE. Here the CDR3 reads CASSVSPGQGAETQYF. CDR3 bases: TGTGCCAGCAGCGTTTCTCCGGGACAGGGGGCAGAGACCCAGTACTTC.

J is TRBJ2-3 and V is TRBV7-9, with D possibly matching TRBD1 (5 bases). Trimming shortened V by 2 bases and J by 1 base, and 7 bases separated the two germline ends. Germline V CDR1 and CDR2: SEHNR, FQNEAQ (reference sequence). This CDR3 is built from 14 residues. The CDR3 coding sequence is TGTGCCAGCAGCTTAACGACAGGCACAGATACGCAGTATTTT. Its protein is CASSLTTGTDTQYF. The whole variable domain, filled in from reference TRBV7-9 and TRBJ2-3, reads DTGVSQNPRHKITKRGQNVTFRCDPISEHNRLYWYRQTLGQGPEFLTYFQNEAQLEKSRLLSDRFSAERPKGSFSTLEIQRTEQGDSAMYLCASSLTTGTDTQYFGPGTRLTVL.

This clone was seen more than once but under ten times. The rearrangement links TRBV7-2 to TRBJ2-1, with TRBD2 as a possible D gene (6 bases). Trimming stripped 5 bases from V and 1 base from J, with 12 bases between. CDR3 length: 15 amino acids. From germline, CDR1 is SGHTA and CDR2 FQGNSA. CDR3 amino acids: CASSLTGTSYNEQFF. As DNA, the CDR3 is TGTGCCAGCAGCCTCACCGGGACTTCCTACAATGAGCAGTTCTTC.

This clone has only a few counts. The chain recombines TRBV7-9 with TRBJ1-1, with TRBD1 as a possible D gene (5 bases). The CDR3 is 13 residues long. The V end was cut by 5 bases, the J end by 2 bases, with 9 bases between. CDR1 and CDR2 (germline): SEHNR, FQNEAQ (reference sequence). The CDR3 sequence is CASSTGSNTEAFF. CDR3 sequence (DNA): TGTGCCAGCAGCACAGGTTCCAACACTGAAGCTTTCTTT.

The chain couples TRBV6-6 to TRBJ2-1, with 13 bases lining up with TRBD2. This CDR3 region has 14 residues. The ends lost 7 bases at V and 9 bases at J; junction bases unmatched: 6. CDR1 and CDR2 (germline): MNHNY, SVGAGI (reference sequence). CDR3 protein: CASTTSGGTGEQFF. For the CDR3, the DNA is TGTGCCAGCACGACTAGCGGGGGGACAGGTGAGCAGTTCTTC.

This clone was counted between two and nine times. J is TRBJ2-1 and V is TRBV9, with D possibly being TRBD2 (6 bases). This CDR3 has 15 amino acids. The germline gives CDR1 SGDLS, CDR2 YYNGEE. V was cut by 0 bases and J by 0 bases, with 7 bases left in between. This CDR3 is CASSVVSGSYNEQFF. The CDR3 DNA follows: TGTGCCAGCAGCGTAGTTAGCGGCTCCTACAATGAGCAGTTCTTC.

Only a few counts were recorded for this clone. The rearrangement joins TRBV6-1 to TRBJ1-2; 8 bases align to TRBD1. With V trimmed by 7 bases and J by 4 bases, 11 bases remained unmatched. CDR1 MNHNS and CDR2 SASEGT come from the germline V gene. The CDR3 contains 15 residues. The CDR3 DNA sequence: TGTGCCAGCACTGAGGCAGGGGGCGATCGCTATGGCTACACCTTC. Residues: CASTEAGGDRYGYTF.

The gene calls are TRBV18 and TRBJ2-5; 7 positions match TRBD1. The V gene's germline CDR1 is KGHSH and CDR2 LQKENI. This CDR3 spans 17 amino acids. Trimming cost V 6 bases and J 5 bases; bases outside gene matches: 18. The CDR3 DNA reads TGTGCCAGCTCCCTCCGGGACAGTAGATTTGGATGGGAGACCCAGTACTTC. Its translation is CASSLRDSRFGWETQYF.

Only a few counts were recorded for this clone. The chain combines TRBV29-1 with TRBJ2-3; 13 positions match TRBD2. Germline CDR1 reads SQVTM; CDR2 reads ANQGSEA. This CDR3 is 14 amino acids long. J lost 1 base, V lost 7 bases, and 2 bases had no gene match. CDR3 coding DNA: TGCAGCGAAGGGACTAGCGGGGGCACAGATACGCAGTATTTT. Translated: CSEGTSGGTDTQYF.

A few counts support this clone. The gene calls are TRBV7-2 and TRBJ2-3, with TRBD1 as a possible D gene (5 bases). There are 13 residues in the CDR3. With 1 base removed from V and 6 bases from J, the gap between germline ends came to 8 bases. Germline V CDR1 and CDR2: SGHTA, FQGNSA. The CDR3 nucleotides are TGTGCCAGCAGCTTAGTGGGGCGGGATACGCAGTATTTT. This encodes CASSLVGRDTQYF.

The table lists this clone with a few counts. This chain uses TRBV19 with TRBJ1-5, with a possible D match to TRBD1 (5 bases). Per the germline V gene, CDR1 is LNHDA and CDR2 is SQIVND (reference sequence). The CDR3 totals 13 residues. The V end was cut by 7 bases, the J end by 0 bases, with 7 bases between. For the CDR3, the DNA is TGTGCCAGTAAGGGGTATAGCAATCAGCCCCAGCATTTT. It codes for CASKGYSNQPQHF.

The table lists this clone with a few counts. The chain carries TRBV28 and TRBJ1-1; 7 nucleotides agree with TRBD1. CDR1 MDHEN and CDR2 SYDVKM come from the germline V gene. The CDR3 has 14 amino acids. Trimming took 6 bases from V and 3 from J; bases not matched to a gene: 7. This chain's CDR3 is CASRGGGPDTEAFF. The DNA of the CDR3 is TGTGCCAGCAGAGGAGGGGGCCCGGACACTGAAGCTTTCTTT.

This clone was seen many times. This chain links TRBV29-1 with TRBJ2-7; possibly TRBD1 for D (5 bases). V was clipped by 3 bases and J by 10 bases, with 19 bases between them. The germline V gene has CDR1 SQVTM and CDR2 ANQGSEA. The CDR3 extends over 13 amino acids. The CDR3 here is CSVDQGISRQQYF. CDR3 in DNA: TGCAGCGTTGACCAGGGTATAAGTCGGCAACAGTACTTC.

The chain carries TRBV7-2 and TRBJ2-7; D might be TRBD2 (7 bases). V gave up 6 bases and J gave up 12 bases, with 18 bases separating them. The CDR3 spans 12 residues. In germline, CDR1 is SGHTA, CDR2 FQGNSA. The CDR3 reads CASRELAPGVYF. CDR3 DNA sequence: TGTGCCAGCAGGGAACTAGCGCCAGGGGTGTACTTC.